One and the same sample provided the 28 T cell receptor beta chains below, sequenced in a study of tumor and adjacent non-tumor tissue in lung cancer. A modified ARM-PCR protocol with three rounds of nested PCR amplified TCRbeta. From the multiplex PCR reads, TCRdb called clonotypes with MiXCR, one entry per CDR3 protein. The data contain roughly 120,000 distinct CDR3 sequences, roughly 80% of them singletons. The template was RNA from unsorted bulk tissue. The sequenced sample was lung tumor tissue. The receptors were sampled from a woman aged 55 to 70 with non-small cell lung cancer.

Points on this clonotype: A much larger clone differs from this one at a single base, so this may be a read error. The rearrangement joins TRBV20-1 to TRBJ2-4; D unclear. Per germline, CDR1 DFQATT and CDR2 SNEGSKA (reference sequence). Between the trimmed V and J ends, which lost 5 bases and 3 bases, there was a span of 17 bases. The CDR3 runs 15 residues. The CDR3 loop reads CSAEEAQSGKNIQYF. CDR3 DNA: TGCAGTGCTGAAGAAGCGCAGTCCGGCAAAAACATTCAGTACTTC.

On this clonotype itself: At one boundary the junction diverges from the germline segment, which might be a read error. The CDR3 sequence is CASKRWEYELYF. CDR3 in DNA: TGTGCCTCTAAGCGCTGGGAATACGAGCTGTACTTC. The V call is TRBV10-3, the J call TRBJ2-7; no clear D. The V gene's germline CDR1 is ENHRY and CDR2 SYGVKD. This CDR3 has 12 amino acids.

On this clonotype itself: A much larger clonotype is one base distant, so this may be a read error. The rearrangement uses TRBV4-3 and TRBJ1-2, with D unclear. This CDR3 spans 15 amino acids. The germline V gene has CDR1 LGHNA and CDR2 YSLEER. Here the CDR3 DNA reads TGCTCCAGCAGCCCGAGGGCTGCCGCTAACTATGGCTACACCTTC. Translating gives CSSSPRAAANYGYTF.

Regarding this clonotype: A much larger clone is a single base away; this may be a read error. The chain couples TRBV20-1 to TRBJ2-1; D possibly corresponds to TRBD2 (6 bases). Germline lookup yields CDR1 DFQATT and CDR2 SNEGSKA (reference sequence). The CDR3 is made up of 14 amino acids. The CDR3 spells CSALAESSYNELFF. CDR3 sequence (DNA): TGCAGTGCCTTAGCGGAGAGCTCCTACAATGAGCTGTTCTTC.

On this clonotype itself: Compared with germline, one end of the junction differs, possibly owing to a read error. The chain uses TRBV11-2 and TRBJ1-2; unclear D gene. The CDR3 extends over 15 amino acids. The germline gives CDR1 SGHAT, CDR2 FQNNGV. CDR3 nucleotides: TGTGCCAGCAGCTTAGACCCAGCAGCTAATTATGGCTACACCTTC. Its protein is CASSLDPAANYGYTF.

As regards this clonotype: Lacking the conserved final phenylalanine or tryptophan, this CDR3 likely reflects a read error. The chain carries TRBV29-1 and TRBJ2-1; maybe TRBD2 (6 bases). This CDR3 is built from 13 residues. Germline V lookup: CDR1 SQVTM, CDR2 ANQGSEA. V was pared by 3 bases and J by 6 bases, with 12 bases between. This CDR3 reads CSVEGVGGNEQFS. Here the CDR3 DNA reads TGCAGCGTTGAGGGGGTGGGGGGCAATGAGCAGTTCTCC.

With respect to this clonotype: This may be a read error, as it is one base from a much larger clone. V gene TRBV6-2 or TRBV6-3 combines with J gene TRBJ2-3; D gene ambiguous. This CDR3 is 14 amino acids long. Germline V CDR1 and CDR2: MNHEY, SVGEGT. Here the CDR3 DNA reads TGTGCCATCAGTTACGGGCAGATCACAGATACGCAGTATTTT. The encoded protein is CAISYGQITDTQYF.

Remarks on this clonotype: This may come from a read error, since a much larger clone is one base off. The chain recombines TRBV6-2 or TRBV6-3 with TRBJ2-3; 7 bases align to TRBD2. The CDR3 sequence is 14 residues long. Germline V gene sequence: CDR1 MNHEY, CDR2 SVGEGT. The J segment lost 4 bases and the V segment lost 5 bases, leaving 6 bases of the junction unmatched. In DNA form, the CDR3 reads TGTGCCAGCAGTGAGGCGGGAGCAGCAGATACGCAGTATTTT. Its protein is CASSEAGAADTQYF.

Turning to this clonotype: This CDR3 is missing its conserved last phenylalanine or tryptophan, likely due to a read error. The chain links TRBV11-3 to TRBJ2-5; 12 bases map to TRBD2. This CDR3 region has 16 residues. CDR1 and CDR2 from the germline V gene are SGHNT and YENEEA. In nucleotides, the CDR3 is TGTGCCAGCAGCTCTCGTTGGACTAGCGGGGTGGAGACTCAGTACCTC. It encodes CASSSRWTSGVETQYL.

Remarks on this clonotype: An end of the junction differs from the germline gene, which may be a read error. The chain couples TRBV6-5 to TRBJ2-2; D is perhaps TRBD2 (5 bases). The CDR3 covers 14 residues. Germline V gives CDR1 MNHEY, CDR2 SVGAGI. The CDR3 protein is CASSRKTNTGELFF. CDR3 nucleotide sequence: TGTGCCAGCAGTCGAAAGACGAACACCGGGGAGTTGTTTTTT.

A remark on this clonotype: One junction end disagrees with the germline gene, perhaps due to a read error. V gene TRBV10-1 combines with J gene TRBJ2-2; D is perhaps TRBD2 (5 bases). The germline CDR1 and CDR2 sequences are WNHNN and SYGVQD (reference sequence). This CDR3 comprises 12 residues. CDR3 DNA sequence: TGTGCCAGCGTTAGAATTGCCGGGGAGCTGGTTTTT. It specifies CASVRIAGELVF.

As for this clonotype: Compared with germline, one end of the junction differs, possibly owing to a read error. Here the CDR3 DNA reads TGTGCCTCCTCCCCAACTAGGAACACCGGGGAGCCGTTTTTT. Translated, it gives CASSPTRNTGEPFF. The rearrangement links TRBV30 to TRBJ2-2; a possible D gene is TRBD2 (5 bases). Looked up from germline, CDR1 is GTSNPN and CDR2 is SVGIG (reference sequence). CDR3 length: 14 residues. The whole variable domain, remainder taken from reference TRBV30 and TRBJ2-2, is SQTIHQWPATLVQPVGSPLSLECTVEGTSNPNLYWYRQAAGRGLQLLFYSVGIGQISSEVPQNLSASRPQDRQFILSSKKLLLSDSGFYLCASSPTRNTGEPFFGEGSRLTVL.

With respect to this clonotype: The final CDR3 position lacks the conserved phenylalanine or tryptophan, pointing to a likely read error. This rearrangement joins TRBV20-1 to TRBJ2-7; D may be TRBD1 or TRBD2 (5 bases each). The CDR3 has 11 residues. The germline V gene encodes CDR1 DFQATT and CDR2 SNEGSKA (reference sequence). The CDR3 loop is CNARGTYEQYY. The CDR3 bases are TGCAATGCGAGGGGCACCTATGAGCAGTACTAC.

This clonotype showed up many times. J is TRBJ2-1 and V is TRBV5-4, with TRBD2 matching 7 bases. V shed 2 bases, J shed 4 bases, and the junction held 9 bases outside the gene matches. Germline V lookup: CDR1 SGHNT, CDR2 YYREEE (reference sequence). The CDR3 is 16 amino acids. Here the CDR3 reads CASSLDSSGTYNEQFF. The CDR3, as DNA: TGTGCCAGCAGCTTAGACTCCAGCGGGACTTACAATGAGCAGTTCTTC. The full variable domain, its missing parts supplied by reference TRBV5-4 and TRBJ2-1, is ETGVTQSPTHLIKTRGQQVTLRCSSQSGHNTVSWYQQALGQGPQFIFQYYREEENGRGNFPPRFSGLQFPNYSSELNVNALELDDSALYLCASSLDSSGTYNEQFFGPGTRLTVL.

Details on this clonotype: The junction departs from the called germline gene at one end, perhaps through a read error. The chain uses TRBV6-8 and TRBJ2-2; perhaps TRBD1 as D (6 bases). Germline loops: CDR1 MNHGY, CDR2 SAAAGT. This CDR3 region has 13 residues. The CDR3 protein is CASSYGDTGKLFF. Written as DNA, the CDR3 is TGTGCCAGCAGTTACGGGGACACCGGGAAGCTATTTTTT.

In this sample, this clonotype turned up a few times. At one end the junction does not follow the germline gene, possibly because of a read error. The chain carries TRBV28 and TRBJ1-1; D is unresolved. Germline CDR1 reads MDHEN; CDR2 reads SYDVKM. CDR3 length: 14 residues. The CDR3 sequence is CASSLVSMNTETFF. In nucleotides, the CDR3 is TGTGCCAGCAGTTTGGTCAGCATGAACACTGAAACTTTCTTT.

The chain joins TRBV11-2 to TRBJ2-1, with 8 positions matching TRBD1. The CDR3 length is 15 residues. Germline V gives CDR1 SGHAT, CDR2 FQNNGV. Trimming removed 10 bases from V and 5 bases from J; junction bases left unmatched: 13. This CDR3 is CATSLGTGAHNEQFF. The DNA of the CDR3 is TGTGCCACTAGCTTAGGGACAGGTGCCCACAATGAGCAGTTCTTC.

V is TRBV7-9 and J is TRBJ1-3; D remains ambiguous. The CDR3 runs to 14 residues. CDR1 SEHNR and CDR2 FQNEAQ come from the germline V gene (reference sequence). The ends were cut back, 5 bases at V and 2 bases at J, with 10 bases in the middle. In nucleotides, the CDR3 is TGTGCCAGCAGCCTACAGCTACCTGGAAACACCATATATTTT. Amino acids: CASSLQLPGNTIYF.

A word on this clonotype: This sequence may be a read error, since a much larger clone differs from it by one base. Without the conserved terminal phenylalanine or tryptophan, this CDR3 likely stems from a read error. The chain has TRBV6-1 and TRBJ2-3; TRBD2 matches 15 bases. The J segment lost 5 bases and the V segment lost 11 bases, leaving 8 bases of the junction unmatched. The germline gives CDR1 MNHNS, CDR2 SASEGT. This CDR3 is 15 amino acids long. This CDR3 is CAARTSGRAGDTQYS. The CDR3, as DNA: TGTGCCGCCAGGACTAGCGGGAGGGCCGGAGATACGCAGTATTCT.

In the case of this clonotype: A read error may account for a junction end that differs from germline. This rearrangement joins TRBV4-3 to TRBJ2-7; D might be TRBD2 (6 bases). The V gene's germline CDR1 is LGHNA and CDR2 YSLEER. This CDR3 spans 15 amino acids. The CDR3: CPSSQDQSRDSEQYF. For the CDR3, the DNA is TGCCCCAGCAGCCAAGACCAGTCCAGGGACTCCGAGCAGTACTTC.

Note on this clonotype: It is likely a read error, because the conserved phenylalanine at the end of the CDR3 is missing. The gene calls are TRBV11-2 and TRBJ2-3; D ambiguous. Germline lookup yields CDR1 SGHAT and CDR2 FQNNGV. The length of the CDR3 is 11 residues. For the CDR3, the DNA is TGTGGCAGCAGCTTAACAGATACGCAGTATCTG. It yields the protein CGSSLTDTQYL.

As for this clonotype: At one end the junction does not follow the germline gene, possibly because of a read error. J is TRBJ2-5 and V is TRBV28; no clear D gene. Looked up from germline, CDR1 is MDHEN and CDR2 is SYDVKM. The CDR3 is 13 amino acids. This CDR3 is CASRSSREETQYF. CDR3 nucleotide sequence: TGTGCCAGCAGAAGTAGTAGGGAAGAGACCCAGTATTTC.

The sample holds many counts of this clonotype. V and J are TRBV20-1 and TRBJ1-3; TRBD1 matches at 7 bases. CDR3 size: 14 residues. CDR1 and CDR2 (germline): DFQATT, SNEGSKA (reference sequence). The V gene end was trimmed by 7 bases and the J gene end by 4 bases; junction bases not matched to a gene: 10. The CDR3 nucleotides read TGCAGTGTCTCAACAGGGGTCTTCGGAAACACCATATATTTT. Encoded protein: CSVSTGVFGNTIYF.

Worth noting for this clonotype: Because the CDR3 is missing its conserved closing phenylalanine or tryptophan, this is likely a read error. No DNA is shown, since the ends of the CDR3 on it are uncertain; the CDR3 is the one TCRdb lists. The chain employs TRBV4-3 and TRBJ2-7; the table assigns TRBD1, which was not confirmed against the DNA. A total of 13 residues make up the CDR3, ends included. Per germline, CDR1 LGHNA and CDR2 YSLEER. Here the CDR3 reads CASSQGARYEHYL.

Concerning this clonotype: A read error may explain this, as a much larger clone is one base away. This sequence joins TRBV4-1 and TRBJ1-1; weak D call: TRBD1 (5 bases). Germline V gives CDR1 MGHRA, CDR2 YSYEKL. V was trimmed by 4 bases and J by 1 base, leaving 16 bases between them. This CDR3 has 16 amino acids. The CDR3 nucleotides read TGCGCCAGCAGCCCCGAGTCGGAAGGGGCGAACACTGAAGCTTTCTTT. Translated: CASSPESEGANTEAFF.

Comments on this clonotype: This may be a read error: a much more frequent sequence differs by one nucleotide. The chain employs TRBV29-1 and TRBJ2-3; unclear D gene. The ends were cut back, 8 bases at V and 4 bases at J, with 16 bases in the middle. This CDR3 contains 13 residues. The V gene's germline CDR1 is SQVTM and CDR2 ANQGSEA. CDR3 in DNA: TGCAGCACAAGTGGAGCTGCCCCAGATACGCAGTATTTT. Protein product: CSTSGAAPDTQYF.

Remarks on this clonotype: The junction shows a germline mismatch at one end, possibly a read error. CDR3 sequence reads: CASSLATGTYDQYF. CDR3 coding DNA: TGCGCCAGCAGCTTAGCTACGGGAACCTACGATCAGTACTTC. The rearrangement joins TRBV11-3 to TRBJ2-7; D possibly corresponds to TRBD2 (5 bases). Germline values: CDR1 SGHNT, CDR2 YENEEA. The CDR3 has 14 residues.

The sample holds a few counts of this clonotype. A much bigger clone sits one base away, suggesting this may be a read error. In this CDR3 the conserved last residue, phenylalanine or tryptophan, is missing, so a read error is likely. The chain is built from TRBV20-1 and TRBJ2-3; TRBD2 matches at 10 bases. Germline V CDR1 and CDR2: DFQATT, SNEGSKA (reference sequence). CDR3 length: 13 amino acids. V shed 2 bases, J shed 6 bases, and the junction held 2 bases outside the gene matches. Here the CDR3 reads CSARSSGRDTQYY. CDR3 in DNA: TGCAGTGCTAGAAGTAGCGGGAGGGATACGCAGTATTAT.